This T cell receptor beta chain was obtained from a study of regulatory T cells in long-lasting Graves disease listed by TCRdb under 2021. About the full investigation: In the newly diagnosed Graves' disease group, patients had been taking antithyroid drugs for less than 3 months. This study used TCR sequencing and RNA sequencing of peripheral blood to compare persistent Graves' disease patients against newly diagnosed Graves' disease patients. The study was registered as a clinical trial and conducted in China. A total of 33 samples underwent TCR sequencing, from about 13 patients with persistent Graves' disease and roughly 20 patients with newly diagnosed Graves' disease.

As concerns this clonotype: Its binding antigen is unknown. No quality values exist for individual bases; no much larger clone is one base distant.

Library construction relied on multiplex PCR. This sample was sequenced with an Illumina HiSeq 4000. CDR3 regions were amplified by Arm-PCR with iRepertoire HTBI primers to construct TCR beta libraries. Before sequencing, the PCR products underwent gel purification. Per the authors' processing: Gene usage analysis of CDR3 amino acid clonotypes relied on the approximately 68 TRBV and 14 TRBJ segments identified across samples. Filtered high-quality paired reads were merged into contigs using COPE and FqMerger. Contigs were aligned with BLAST to IMGT TRBV, TRBD and TRBJ reference genes, and CDR3 was defined per IMGT. Clonotypes above 0.1% frequency were classified as highly expanded clones. Shannon entropy served as the measure of repertoire diversity, while the Gini coefficient captured V-J evenness. A clonotype found in more than one individual was treated as public. TCRdb redid the processing of the public reads, applying fastp at Q25 and MiXCR, and retained in-frame beta chains. One record per CDR3 amino acid sequence lists the most common genes and DNA. None of the V and J calls come from the authors' own analysis; TCRdb made them. The sample table records hundreds of thousands of distinct CDR3 sequences; roughly 15% of these occur just once. The ten largest clones add up to around 25% of the sample.

The CDR3 numbers 13 residues from cysteine through phenylalanine. Of all the DNA, just the CDR3 is kept, 39 bases in frame from base 1. V is cut by 3 bases and J by 7 bases, and the space between the germline ends is 10 bases. Explained via the paper, the time point label denotes: newly diagnosed GD, antithyroid drugs for less than 3 months. RNA was extracted from PBMCs in TRIzol for both TCR sequencing and RNA sequencing. The diagnosis of Graves' disease followed American Thyroid Association guidelines. Recruitment of patients was carried out at an endocrinology department in Xi'an, China. Each patient gave about 10 milliliters of peripheral blood, collected in an EDTA anticoagulant tube. Ficoll Paque Plus density gradient separation was used to isolate PBMCs, and no additional T cell sorting was done. An Agilent 2100 Bioanalyzer and agarose gel were used to check RNA quality, and a NanoDrop 2000 was used to measure RNA concentration.

Overall results and qualifications from the work: Sequencing and analysis were limited to the TCR beta chain. The authors noted that the small sample size was a limitation that may lower accuracy. Preferential use of TRBV28, TRBJ1-2 and TRBJ2-5 was observed in persistent disease, whereas TRBV20-1 and TRBJ2-1 were favored in newly diagnosed disease. Persistent patients shared more public clonotypes among themselves (around 3,000) than newly diagnosed patients did (roughly 920). Only peripheral blood was studied, because thyroid tissue, the primary lesion, was inaccessible. Lower TCR Shannon entropy and fewer highly expanded clones were observed in persistent Graves' disease patients than in newly diagnosed patients, which suggested clonal expansion.

These data are also associated with another study on T cells in Graves' hyperthyroidism and ophthalmopathy. That second publication adds: Stable Graves' hyperthyroidism was defined as no progression to ophthalmopathy during 18 months of follow-up. Hyperthyroidism patients were newly diagnosed, had a disease duration of under 2 months, and were aged 18 to 65 years. Any patient with an uncontrolled infection, another autoimmune disease, pregnancy or lactation was excluded. Diagnoses were established on the basis of clinical symptoms, serum thyroxine and TRAb, thyroid ultrasound, and orbital computed tomography. The first round of RT-PCR for the TCR CDR3 was performed with the HTBI primer set and the Qiagen OneStep RT-PCR kit. Blood samples also contained most of the expanded thyroid clonotypes (frequency above 0.001), which suggests that blood repertoires may reflect thyroid immune responses. In cross-validation, a model built on a 13 V-J signature told ophthalmopathy apart from stable hyperthyroidism with 85% to 90% sensitivity and about 81% specificity, and in testing the same model reached 80%/75%. During validation, the model predicted progression to ophthalmopathy a median of roughly six months ahead of onset, with roughly 65% sensitivity and under 85% specificity. A discovery cohort of fewer than 110 patients, about 40 with Graves' ophthalmopathy and fewer than 65 with stable Graves' hyperthyroidism, was used to find distinguishing TCR V-J signatures. Prospective prediction of ophthalmopathy was tested in an independent validation cohort consisting of 18 to 20 hyperthyroidism patients and approximately 16 patients who later progressed to ophthalmopathy. The 95 to 100 discovery patients were randomly divided into training and test sets at a 7:3 ratio. In addition, the study compared T-cell repertoires in thyroid tissue and in blood from 6 or 7 Graves' hyperthyroidism patients. After sampling, hyperthyroidism patients received methimazole starting at 30 mg daily, and ophthalmopathy patients received high-dose intravenous methylprednisolone. Libraries were constructed in a second round of multiplex PCR, after which size selection and purification were carried out. The libraries were sequenced on an Illumina HiSeq2000 using paired-end 100 bp reads. SOAPnuke was used to process the raw data, removing reads that contained adapters or uncalled bases, had a mean Phred below 15, or lacked an exact match to the constant primer or identifier. High-quality paired reads were merged with COPE v1.2.5, and unique nucleotide sequences were defined as clonotypes. MiTCR v1.1 was used to align clonotypes to the IMGT TRBV, TRBD and TRBJ reference segments. Only V-J combinations with frequency above 0.0001, covering 98% to 99.2% of repertoires, were analysed. A TCS score was defined as the ratio between F50 (clonal expansion) and ExV (chaos), using BLOSUM62-based TCRdist between CDR3 peptides within each V-J. Welch's t-statistics and random forest reduced just over 500 V-J features to 13, which were used in a naive Bayes classifier (R e1071). Sample size was not statistically predetermined, and investigators were not blinded to group allocation. The paper reports TCR Vbeta CDR3 sequencing of over 130 peripheral blood samples: around 41 ophthalmopathy, 75 to 80 hyperthyroidism and approximately 17 progressor patients.

This sequence originates from a woman in her forties or fifties with Graves disease. Donor details come from another sample of the same person, matched by shared clones. The material was peripheral blood mononuclear cells (PBMCs), obtained at new diagnosis, from a patient treated with antithyroid drugs. The chain uses TRBV12-3 or TRBV12-4 and TRBJ1-3, with TRBD1 perhaps the D gene, on 5 matching bases. In nucleotide form, the sequence is TGTGCCAGCAGTTTCCCCAGGGAGAACACCATATATTTT. This yields the protein CASSFPRENTIYF.